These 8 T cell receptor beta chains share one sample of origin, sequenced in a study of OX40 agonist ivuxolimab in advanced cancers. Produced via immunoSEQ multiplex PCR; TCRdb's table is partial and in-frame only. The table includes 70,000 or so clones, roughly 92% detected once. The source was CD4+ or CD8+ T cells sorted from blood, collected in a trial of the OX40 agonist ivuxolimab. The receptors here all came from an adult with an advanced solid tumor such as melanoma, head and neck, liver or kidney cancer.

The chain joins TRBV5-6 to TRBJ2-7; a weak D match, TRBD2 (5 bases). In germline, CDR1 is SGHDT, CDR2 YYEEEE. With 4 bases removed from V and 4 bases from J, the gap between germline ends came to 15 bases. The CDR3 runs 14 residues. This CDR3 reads CASSRSGKVYEQYF. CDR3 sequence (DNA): TGTGCCAGCAGCCGATCCGGGAAGGTGTACGAGCAGTACTTC.

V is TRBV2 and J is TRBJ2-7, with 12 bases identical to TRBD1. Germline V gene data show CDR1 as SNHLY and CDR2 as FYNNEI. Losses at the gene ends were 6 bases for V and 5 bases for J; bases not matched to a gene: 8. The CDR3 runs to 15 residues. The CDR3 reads CASSLTGTGGHEQYF. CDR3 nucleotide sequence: TGTGCCAGCAGCCTCACCGGGACAGGGGGCCACGAGCAGTACTTC. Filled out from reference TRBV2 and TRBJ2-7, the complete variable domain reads EPEVTQTPSHQVTQMGQEVILRCVPISNHLYFYWYRQILGQKVEFLVSFYNNEISEKSEIFDDQFSVERPDGSNFTLKIRSTKLEDSAMYFCASSLTGTGGHEQYFGPGTRLTVT.

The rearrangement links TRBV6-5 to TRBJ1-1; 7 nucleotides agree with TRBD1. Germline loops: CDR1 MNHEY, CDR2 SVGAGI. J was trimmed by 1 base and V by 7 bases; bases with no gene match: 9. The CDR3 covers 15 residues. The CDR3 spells CASKGEGTANTEAFF. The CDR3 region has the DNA TGTGCCAGCAAGGGGGAGGGGACAGCGAACACTGAAGCTTTCTTT.

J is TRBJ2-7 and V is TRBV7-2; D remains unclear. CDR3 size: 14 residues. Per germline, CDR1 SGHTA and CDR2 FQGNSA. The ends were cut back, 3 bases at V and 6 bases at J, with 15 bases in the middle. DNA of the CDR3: TGTGCCAGCAGCTTGGAAGACTTTATCTCCGAGCAGTACTTC. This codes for CASSLEDFISEQYF.

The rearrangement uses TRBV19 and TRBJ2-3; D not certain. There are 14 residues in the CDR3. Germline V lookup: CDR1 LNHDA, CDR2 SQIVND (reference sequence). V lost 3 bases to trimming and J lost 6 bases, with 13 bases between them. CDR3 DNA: TGTGCCAGTAGTATTGCAGTAGCTAGGGATACGCAGTATTTT. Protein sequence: CASSIAVARDTQYF.

The CDR3 bases are TGTGCCAGCAGTTACGATAGGGGGTTGAACACTGAAGCTTTCTTT. Translated, it gives CASSYDRGLNTEAFF. The chain carries TRBV5-6 and TRBJ1-1, with D possibly being TRBD1 (6 bases). The CDR3 runs to 15 residues. Trimming removed 5 bases at V and 0 bases at J, with 14 bases between. The germline gives CDR1 SGHDT, CDR2 YYEEEE.

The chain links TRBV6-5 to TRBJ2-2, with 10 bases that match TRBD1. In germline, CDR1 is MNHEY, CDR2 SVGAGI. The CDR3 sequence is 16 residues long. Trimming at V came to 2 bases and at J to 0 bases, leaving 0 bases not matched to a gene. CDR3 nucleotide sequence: TGTGCCAGCAGTTACGGGACAGGGGCGAACACCGGGGAGCTGTTTTTT. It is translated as CASSYGTGANTGELFF.

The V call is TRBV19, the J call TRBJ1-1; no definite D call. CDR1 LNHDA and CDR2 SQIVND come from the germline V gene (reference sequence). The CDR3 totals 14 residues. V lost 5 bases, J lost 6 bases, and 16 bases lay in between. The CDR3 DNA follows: TGTGCCAGTAGTCCCCGATTCGGGTACGCTGAAGCTTTCTTT. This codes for CASSPRFGYAEAFF.